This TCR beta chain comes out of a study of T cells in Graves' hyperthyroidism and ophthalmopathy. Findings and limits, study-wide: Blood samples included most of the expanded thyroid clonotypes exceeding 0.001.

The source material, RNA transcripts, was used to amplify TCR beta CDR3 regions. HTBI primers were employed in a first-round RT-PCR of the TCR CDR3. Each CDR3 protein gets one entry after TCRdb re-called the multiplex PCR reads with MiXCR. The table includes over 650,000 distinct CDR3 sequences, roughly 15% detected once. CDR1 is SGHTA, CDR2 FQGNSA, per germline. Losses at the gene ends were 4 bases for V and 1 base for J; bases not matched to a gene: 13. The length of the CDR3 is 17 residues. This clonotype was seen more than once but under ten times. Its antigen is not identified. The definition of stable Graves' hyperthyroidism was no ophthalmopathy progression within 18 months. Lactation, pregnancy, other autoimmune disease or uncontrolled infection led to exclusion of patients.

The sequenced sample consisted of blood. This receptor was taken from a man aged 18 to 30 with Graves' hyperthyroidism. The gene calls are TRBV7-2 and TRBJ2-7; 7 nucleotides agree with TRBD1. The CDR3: CASSSSFGTAGSYEQYF. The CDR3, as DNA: TGTGCCAGCAGCTCTTCTTTCGGGACAGCCGGATCCTACGAGCAGTACTTC.